These T cell receptor beta chains were read from a single sample in a study of vaccination and CD4 T cells after COVID-19. What these receptors recognize is not known. A single record per CDR3 protein comes from TCRdb applying MiXCR to the PCR reads. The table has 10,000 to 15,000 distinct CDR3 sequences, around 42% seen once. The sample consisted of CD4+ T cells from blood, cultured in vitro, taken before SARS-CoV-2 vaccination. The source of these receptors is a human donor who had recovered from COVID-19. CDR3s include the opening cysteine and the closing phenylalanine or tryptophan. Each record gives: clone size, V gene, J gene, D gene, CDR3 protein. A D gene is named only where the DNA matches it firmly. Some rows mark clone size as missing; the rest say once, few, many or name a class of expanded clone.

clone_size: -
v_call: TRBV16
j_call: TRBJ1-5
d_call: -
cdr3_aa: CASSLGDQPQHF

clone_size: -
v_call: TRBV7-6
j_call: TRBJ1-6
d_call: TRBD1
cdr3_aa: CASSPGTGGSPLHF

clone_size: -
v_call: TRBV15
j_call: TRBJ1-2
d_call: -
cdr3_aa: CATSREGTRGLGGYTF

clone_size: -
v_call: TRBV2
j_call: TRBJ2-7
d_call: -
cdr3_aa: CASSNRATYEQYF

clone_size: once
v_call: TRBV30
j_call: TRBJ1-2
d_call: -
cdr3_aa: CASRSPPNYGYTF

clone_size: once
v_call: TRBV5-6
j_call: TRBJ1-2
d_call: -
cdr3_aa: CASSRRDTERNYGYTF

clone_size: -
v_call: TRBV19
j_call: TRBJ1-2
d_call: -
cdr3_aa: CASSIPNGNYGYTF

clone_size: -
v_call: TRBV12-3/TRBV12-4
j_call: TRBJ1-2
d_call: -
cdr3_aa: CASSQGLSNYGYTF

clone_size: -
v_call: TRBV27
j_call: TRBJ1-1
d_call: -
cdr3_aa: CASSSQGLNTEAFF

clone_size: -
v_call: TRBV27
j_call: TRBJ2-7
d_call: -
cdr3_aa: CASSLSLTNSEQYF

clone_size: -
v_call: TRBV12-3/TRBV12-4
j_call: TRBJ2-1
d_call: -
cdr3_aa: CASSRLDEQFF

clone_size: few
v_call: TRBV6-1
j_call: TRBJ1-2
d_call: -
cdr3_aa: CASSPLDSYGYTF

clone_size: few
v_call: TRBV20-1
j_call: TRBJ1-6
d_call: -
cdr3_aa: CSARQRTGQSNSPLHF

clone_size: -
v_call: TRBV20-1
j_call: TRBJ1-5
d_call: -
cdr3_aa: CSARDPGAARQPQHF

clone_size: -
v_call: TRBV11-2
j_call: TRBJ2-5
d_call: TRBD2
cdr3_aa: CASSPSSGGTETQYF

clone_size: few
v_call: TRBV20-1
j_call: TRBJ1-1
d_call: -
cdr3_aa: CSARYGQSEAFF

clone_size: large
v_call: TRBV11-3
j_call: TRBJ2-7
d_call: TRBD2
cdr3_aa: CASSSGTSGTYEQYF